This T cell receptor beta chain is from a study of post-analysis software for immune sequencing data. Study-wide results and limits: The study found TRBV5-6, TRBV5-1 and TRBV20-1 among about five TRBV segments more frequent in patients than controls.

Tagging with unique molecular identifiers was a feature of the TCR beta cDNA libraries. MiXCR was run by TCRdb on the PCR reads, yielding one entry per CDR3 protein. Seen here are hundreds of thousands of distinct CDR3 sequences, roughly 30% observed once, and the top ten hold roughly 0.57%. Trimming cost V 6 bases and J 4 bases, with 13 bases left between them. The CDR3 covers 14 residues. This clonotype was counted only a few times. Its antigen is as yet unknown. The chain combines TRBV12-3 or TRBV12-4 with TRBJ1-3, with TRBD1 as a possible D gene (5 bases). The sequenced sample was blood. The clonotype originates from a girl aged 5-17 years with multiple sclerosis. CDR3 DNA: TGTGCCAGCAGCGCCCCAGGGCCCGGAAACACCATATATTTT. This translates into CASSAPGPGNTIYF.